The clone carrying this T cell receptor beta chain was counted a few times. Its target is unknown. The investigators amplified TCR beta CDR3 regions from RNA transcripts. TCR CDR3 regions were first amplified by RT-PCR with HTBI primers. TCRdb fed the multiplex PCR reads into MiXCR, producing one record per CDR3 protein. The table shows approximately 330,000 distinct CDR3 sequences, with around 23% occurring only once. These data come from a study of T cells in Graves' hyperthyroidism and ophthalmopathy. Study results and caveats: A 13 V-J model separated ophthalmopathy from stable hyperthyroidism. With a median lead of approximately 6.4 months before onset, the model predicted ophthalmopathy. Most clonotypes expanded in the thyroid (above 0.001) were also present in blood.

This sequence originates from a woman aged 50 to 60 with Graves' hyperthyroidism. Specimen: blood.

This CDR3 is CASSQGTGVSNQPQHF. For the CDR3, the DNA is TGTGCCAGCAGCCAAGGAACAGGGGTTAGCAATCAGCCCCAGCATTTT. The chain links TRBV3-1 to TRBJ1-5; 7 bases match TRBD1. V shed 1 base and J 0 bases; nucleotides not matched to a gene: 3. Germline-derived CDR1 and CDR2 are LGHDT and YNNKEL (reference sequence). This CDR3 is built from 16 residues.